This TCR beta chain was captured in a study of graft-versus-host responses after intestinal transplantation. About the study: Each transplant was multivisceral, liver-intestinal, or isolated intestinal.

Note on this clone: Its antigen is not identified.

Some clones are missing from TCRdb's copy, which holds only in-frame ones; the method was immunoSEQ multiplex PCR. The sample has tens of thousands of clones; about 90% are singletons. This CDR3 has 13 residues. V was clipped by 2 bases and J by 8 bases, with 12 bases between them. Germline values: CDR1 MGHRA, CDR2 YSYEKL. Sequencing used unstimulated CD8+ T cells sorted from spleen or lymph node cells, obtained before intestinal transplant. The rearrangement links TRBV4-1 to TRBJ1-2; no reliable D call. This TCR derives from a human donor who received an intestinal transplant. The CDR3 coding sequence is TGCGCCAGCAGCCAATCCCCGACGGAGGGCTACACCTTC. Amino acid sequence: CASSQSPTEGYTF.